Below, 2 T cell receptor beta chains from the same sample are listed, as sequenced in a study of T cell responses to AZD1222 COVID-19 vaccine. The assay was immunoSEQ multiplex PCR, and TCRdb's table has in-frame clones only and misses some. The sample lists about 77,000 clones, under 95% occurring once. Sequencing used peripheral blood, obtained 28 days after the second AZD1222 dose. These receptors came from an adult who received the AZD1222 COVID-19 vaccine.

The chain recombines TRBV3-1 (or the pseudogene TRBV3-2) with TRBJ2-3; TRBD2 matches 11 bases. CDR3 length: 16 residues. In germline, CDR1 is LGHDT, CDR2 YNNKEL (reference sequence). The J segment lost 6 bases and the V segment lost 4 bases, leaving 9 bases of the junction unmatched. CDR3 region: CASSLSGGAPRDTQYF. DNA of the CDR3: TGTGCCAGCAGCCTTAGCGGGGGGGCCCCCAGGGATACGCAGTATTTT.

The V call is TRBV3-1 (or the pseudogene TRBV3-2), the J call TRBJ1-5, with no clear D. Trimming removed 5 bases at V and 0 bases at J, with 11 bases between. This CDR3 has 15 amino acids. Germline assignment: CDR1 LGHDT and CDR2 YNNKEL (reference sequence). The CDR3 region has the DNA TGTGCCAGCAGCATCGGCGGGAATAGCAATCAGCCCCAGCATTTT. Protein sequence: CASSIGGNSNQPQHF.